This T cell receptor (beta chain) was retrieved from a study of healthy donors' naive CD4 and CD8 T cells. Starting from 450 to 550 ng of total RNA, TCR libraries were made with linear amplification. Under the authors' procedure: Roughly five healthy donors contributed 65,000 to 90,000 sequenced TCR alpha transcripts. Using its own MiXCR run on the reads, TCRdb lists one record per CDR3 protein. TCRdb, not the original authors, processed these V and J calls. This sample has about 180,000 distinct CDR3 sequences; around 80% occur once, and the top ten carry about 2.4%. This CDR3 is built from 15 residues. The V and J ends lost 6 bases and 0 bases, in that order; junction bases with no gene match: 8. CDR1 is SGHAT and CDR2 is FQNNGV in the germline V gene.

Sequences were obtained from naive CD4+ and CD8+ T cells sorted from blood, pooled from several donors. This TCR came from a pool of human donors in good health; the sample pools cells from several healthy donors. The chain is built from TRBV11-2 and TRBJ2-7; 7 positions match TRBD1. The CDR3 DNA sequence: TGTGCCAGCAGACTTGGACAGGATTACTCCTACGAGCAGTACTTC. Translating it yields CASRLGQDYSYEQYF.